This T cell receptor (beta chain) was captured in a study of CD8+ T cells in alopecia areata. Study context: For the treated group, dosing was oral tofacitinib at 5 to 10 mg twice daily. Dosing with tofacitinib proceeded for 6 to 18 months, followed by 6 months off drug.

Once RNA had been extracted, it was reverse transcribed into cDNA to act as the sequencing template. TCRdb's copy holds only in-frame clones and misses some; the assay was immunoSEQ multiplex PCR. The table lists about 8,900 clones, approximately 65% of them singletons, with around 15% in the top ten. This CDR3 is built from 14 residues. The germline V and J ends were trimmed by 0 bases and 2 bases, with 9 bases remaining between them. Germline CDR1 SGHRS, CDR2 YFSETQ. Alopecia areata patients had lesional scalp punch biopsies and peripheral blood taken from them. Concerning this clone: Antigen unknown.

The study's findings and limits: Relative to normal scalp, lesional scalp, especially alopecia totalis/universalis, showed higher clonality.

This sequence joins TRBV5-1 and TRBJ2-7; D gene ambiguous. The clonotype originates from a human donor with alopecia areata. Sequenced: skin. The CDR3 protein is CASSLVVQPYEQYF. The CDR3 bases are TGCGCCAGCAGCTTGGTCGTACAGCCCTACGAGCAGTACTTC.